Listed below are T cell receptor beta chains from one sample, sequenced in a study of shared clonotypes between healthy human individuals. Some clones are missing from TCRdb's copy, which holds only in-frame ones; the method was immunoSEQ multiplex PCR. The sample holds fewer than 2.5 million clones, roughly 93% seen once. Sequencing was performed on naive CD4+ T cells from PBMCs. The receptor set was obtained from a man aged 18 to 29 in good health. Some clones in this sample may be carry-over from other donors' samples. The CDR3 runs from the conserved cysteine through the conserved F or W. A D gene is named only where the DNA matches it firmly. Only part of the rows carry a size: once, few, many, or a class if the clone is expanded.

TRBV29-1	TRBD1	TRBJ1-4	few	TGCAGCGTTGAACTGGGACAGGGTGGGGAAAAACTGTTTTTT	CSVELGQGGEKLFF
TRBV5-1	TRBD2	TRBJ2-7	-	TGCGCCAGCAGCTTGACTCTAAGCGGGAACTCCTACGAGCAGTACTTC	CASSLTLSGNSYEQYF
TRBV7-2	-	TRBJ1-5	once	TGTGCCAGCAGCTTCGTCGGTTCCAATCAGCCCCAGCATTTT	CASSFVGSNQPQHF
TRBV6-5	-	TRBJ1-5	-	TGTGCCAGCAGTTACAGAGCCGCTCAGCCCCAGCATTTT	CASSYRAAQPQHF
TRBV9	TRBD1	TRBJ2-2	-	TGTGCCAGCAGCGTGTACAGGGGGCAGAACACCGGGGAGCTGTTTTTT	CASSVYRGQNTGELFF
TRBV5-8	-	TRBJ2-1	-	TGTGCCAGCAGCTTGGCCCCCAAATCACACTACTCCTACAATGAGCAGTTCTTC	CASSLAPKSHYSYNEQFF
TRBV2	-	TRBJ2-5	-	TGTGCCAGCACGGGGAAGGAGACCCAGTACTTC	CASTGKETQYF
TRBV11-2	TRBD2	TRBJ2-1	-	TGTGCCAGCAGTGAGACTAGCGGGCCTGAAAAGGAGCAGTTCTTC	CASSETSGPEKEQFF
TRBV15	TRBD1	TRBJ1-1	-	TGTGCCACCAGCAGAGAACCCCCGGGACAGGGGAACACTGAAGCTTTCTTT	CATSREPPGQGNTEAFF
TRBV28	-	TRBJ1-2	-	TGTGCCAGCAGCCACTCGGCAGGGGCGGTCTATGGCTACACCTTC	CASSHSAGAVYGYTF
TRBV6-1	TRBD1	TRBJ1-2	-	TGTGCCAGCAGTGAGACAGGGGATGGCTACACCTTC	CASSETGDGYTF
TRBV6-1	-	TRBJ2-4	-	TGTGCCAGCAGTGCGGGTCCCAAAAACATTCAGTACTTC	CASSAGPKNIQYF
TRBV18	TRBD1	TRBJ2-1	-	TGTGCCAGCTCACTGAGCCGGGACAGAGGAACGAATGAGCAGTTCTTC	CASSLSRDRGTNEQFF
TRBV28	TRBD2	TRBJ2-7	-	TGTGCCAGCAGTTTTATGGTATCACGGACTAGCGGGAATATTCGGTTCCAATACGAGCAGTACTTC	CASSFMVSRTSGNIRFQYEQYF
TRBV5-1	TRBD1	TRBJ1-1	-	TGCGCCAGCAGCCAATACAGGGGTGAGTTTACTGAAGCTTTCTTT	CASSQYRGEFTEAFF
TRBV19	TRBD2	TRBJ2-1	once	TGTGCCAGTAGTCCAGCGGGAGCCTACAATGAGCAGTTCTTC	CASSPAGAYNEQFF
TRBV9	TRBD1	TRBJ2-2	-	TGTGCCAGCAGGAAGGGACAGGGGGGCACCGGGGAGCTGTTTTTT	CASRKGQGGTGELFF
TRBV5-1	-	TRBJ2-7	-	TGCGCCAGCAGCTTGGACGAGCCCCGCTCCTACGAGCAGTACTTC	CASSLDEPRSYEQYF
TRBV7-3	-	TRBJ2-3	-	TGTGCCAGCAGCTTAGTTGCCGGGTCAGGGCGCACAGATACGCAGTATTTT	CASSLVAGSGRTDTQYF
TRBV27	TRBD1	TRBJ2-2	-	TGTGCCAGCAGTTTATTGGCAGGGGGATCCACCGGGGAGCTGTTTTTT	CASSLLAGGSTGELFF
TRBV18	-	TRBJ2-3	-	TGTGCCAGCTCACCCCTGGGGAGTGGGGGCACAGATACGCAGTATTTT	CASSPLGSGGTDTQYF
TRBV6-5	TRBD1	TRBJ2-7	-	TGTGCCAGCAGGGACCGGACAGGGGGCTACGAGCAGTACTTC	CASRDRTGGYEQYF